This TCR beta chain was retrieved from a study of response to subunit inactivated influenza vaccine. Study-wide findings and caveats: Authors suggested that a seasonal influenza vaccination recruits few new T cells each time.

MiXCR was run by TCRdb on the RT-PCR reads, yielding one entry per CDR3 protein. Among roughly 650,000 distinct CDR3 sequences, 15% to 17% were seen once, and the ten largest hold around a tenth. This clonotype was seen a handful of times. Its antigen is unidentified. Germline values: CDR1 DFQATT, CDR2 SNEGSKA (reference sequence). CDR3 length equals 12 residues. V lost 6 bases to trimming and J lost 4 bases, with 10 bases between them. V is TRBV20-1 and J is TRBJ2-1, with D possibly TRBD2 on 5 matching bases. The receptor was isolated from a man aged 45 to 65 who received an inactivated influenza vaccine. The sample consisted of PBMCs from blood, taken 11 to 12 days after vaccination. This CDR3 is CSARTPYNEQFF. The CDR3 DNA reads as TGCAGTGCCCGGACTCCATACAATGAGCAGTTCTTC.